The 12 T cell receptor beta chains below all came from one sample that was sequenced in a study of blood T cell repertoires in COVID-19. Some clones are missing from TCRdb's copy, which holds only in-frame ones; the method was immunoSEQ multiplex PCR. The sample has approximately 67,000 clones; around 88% are singletons. What was sequenced was peripheral blood. Every receptor here comes from an elderly woman with acute or convalescent COVID-19.

The chain employs TRBV7-9 and TRBJ1-1, with 8 bases aligning to TRBD1. Unmatched junction bases numbered 9, after V lost 5 bases and J lost 7 bases. This CDR3 spans 14 amino acids. Germline CDR1 is SEHNR and CDR2 is FQNEAQ (reference sequence). The CDR3 protein is CASSPSTGAGEAFF. CDR3 sequence (DNA): TGTGCCAGCAGCCCCTCGACAGGGGCGGGTGAAGCTTTCTTT. Based on the CDR3 plus reference TRBV7-9 and TRBJ1-1, the full variable domain is DTGVSQNPRHKITKRGQNVTFRCDPISEHNRLYWYRQTLGQGPEFLTYFQNEAQLEKSRLLSDRFSAERPKGSFSTLEIQRTEQGDSAMYLCASSPSTGAGEAFFGQGTRLTVV.

This chain joins TRBV28 and TRBJ1-5, with 9 bases matching TRBD1. This CDR3 comprises 13 residues. The J segment lost 7 bases and the V segment lost 5 bases, leaving 3 bases of the junction unmatched. Germline V gives CDR1 MDHEN, CDR2 SYDVKM. The CDR3, as DNA: TGTGCCAGCAGTGTGGACAGGGGACAGCCCCAGCATTTT. This gives the protein CASSVDRGQPQHF. Complete variable domain (other parts from reference TRBV28 and TRBJ1-5): DVKVTQSSRYLVKRTGEKVFLECVQDMDHENMFWYRQDPGLGLRLIYFSYDVKMKEKGDIPEGYSVSREKKERFSLILESASTNQTSMYLCASSVDRGQPQHFGDGTRLSIL.

The V gene is TRBV4-2, the J gene TRBJ1-2, with D hard to call. Germline V gives CDR1 LGHNA, CDR2 YNFKEQ. V lost 1 base to trimming and J lost 3 bases, with 12 bases between them. This CDR3 contains 15 residues. CDR3 nucleotide sequence: TGTGCCAGCAGCCAAGCGACTTTGGGTGACTATGGCTACACCTTC. Protein product: CASSQATLGDYGYTF.

The V call is TRBV7-9, the J call TRBJ1-1; TRBD1 agrees at 7 bases. This CDR3 has 14 amino acids. Germline CDR1 and CDR2: SEHNR and FQNEAQ (reference sequence). The V gene end was trimmed by 5 bases and the J gene end by 8 bases; junction bases not matched to a gene: 11. The CDR3 sequence: CASSKGTVSYEAFF. Written as DNA, the CDR3 is TGTGCCAGCAGCAAAGGGACAGTTAGTTACGAAGCTTTCTTT.

In its sample, this clone was seen once. The chain joins TRBV29-1 to TRBJ2-5; 7 nucleotides line up with TRBD2. There are 13 residues in the CDR3. Germline trimming cut 4 bases from V and 1 base from J; bases unmatched to any gene: 3. Looked up from germline, CDR1 is SQVTM and CDR2 is ANQGSEA. The CDR3 region has the DNA TGCAGCGTTGTATCGGGGGGCCAAGAGACCCAGTACTTC. It yields the protein CSVVSGGQETQYF.

This sequence joins TRBV6-6 and TRBJ2-3, with 10 bases lining up with TRBD1. CDR1 and CDR2 (germline): MNHNY, SVGAGI (reference sequence). CDR3 size: 15 residues. With V trimmed by 2 bases and J by 6 bases, 5 bases remained unmatched. CDR3 sequence: CASSYGQGGVDTQYF. The CDR3 nucleotides read TGTGCCAGCAGTTACGGACAGGGGGGGGTGGATACGCAGTATTTT.

CDR3 DNA: TGTGCCAGCAGCTTGACAGAGATCCAAGAGACCCAGTACTTC. Translation: CASSLTEIQETQYF. V and J are TRBV7-8 and TRBJ2-5; D possibly corresponds to TRBD1 (5 bases). Trimming removed 3 bases from V and 1 base from J, with 9 bases in between. The length of the CDR3 is 14 residues. The germline CDR1 and CDR2 sequences are SGHVS and FQNEAQ.

V gene TRBV7-2 combines with J gene TRBJ1-4; perhaps TRBD1 as D (6 bases). The length of the CDR3 is 14 residues. Germline lookup yields CDR1 SGHTA and CDR2 FQGNSA. Trimming took 3 bases from V and 3 from J, leaving 8 bases between them. The CDR3 reads CASSLGASNEKLFF. The CDR3 DNA reads TGTGCCAGCAGCTTGGGGGCGTCTAATGAAAAACTGTTTTTT.

The V and J genes are TRBV24-1 and TRBJ1-2; 9 bases agree with TRBD1. V lost 4 bases, J lost 7 bases, and 12 bases stayed unmatched. The CDR3 spans 16 residues. Germline CDR1 KGHDR, CDR2 SFDVKD. The CDR3 coding sequence is TGTGCCACCAGTGACACACGGAGGGGACAGGGACTTGGCTACACCTTC. Protein sequence: CATSDTRRGQGLGYTF.

The V gene is TRBV29-1, the J gene TRBJ2-1; 11 bases align to TRBD2. The V gene end was trimmed by 7 bases and the J gene end by 6 bases; junction bases not matched to a gene: 8. This CDR3 comprises 14 residues. CDR1 and CDR2 from the germline V gene are SQVTM and ANQGSEA. The chain's CDR3 is CSATGTSGINEQFF. The DNA for the CDR3 is TGCAGCGCCACCGGGACTAGCGGAATCAATGAGCAGTTCTTC.

The V and J genes are TRBV9 and TRBJ2-1; 9 nucleotides agree with TRBD2. This CDR3 comprises 18 residues. Trimming at V came to 3 bases and at J to 6 bases, leaving 16 bases not matched to a gene. Germline loops: CDR1 SGDLS, CDR2 YYNGEE. The CDR3 region is CASSAQRRAAGGSNEQFF. CDR3 DNA sequence: TGTGCCAGCAGCGCCCAGAGGCGTGCAGCGGGAGGTTCCAATGAGCAGTTCTTC. The whole variable domain, filled in from reference TRBV9 and TRBJ2-1, reads DSGVTQTPKHLITATGQRVTLRCSPRSGDLSVYWYQQSLDQGLQFLIQYYNGEERAKGNILERFSAQQFPDLHSELNLSSLELGDSALYFCASSAQRRAAGGSNEQFFGPGTRLTVL.

The genes are TRBV5-1 and TRBJ1-1; D ambiguous. With 3 bases removed from V and 5 bases from J, the gap between germline ends came to 14 bases. The germline V gene has CDR1 SGHRS and CDR2 YFSETQ. There are 14 residues in the CDR3. The CDR3 loop is CASSSGNVGTEAFF. The DNA for the CDR3 is TGCGCCAGCAGCTCGGGGAATGTAGGAACTGAAGCTTTCTTT.